This TCR beta chain emerged from a study of glioma-infiltrating T cells after dendritic cell vaccination. Study-level results: Higher TCR clonality did not directly relate to longer survival.

Note on this clone: Its target is not known.

The CDR3 sequence is 17 residues long. CDR1 and CDR2 (germline): SGHNT, YYREEE (reference sequence). The junction had 12 bases not matched to a gene; V was cut back by 3 bases and J by 5 bases. Generated by immunoSEQ multiplex PCR, the TCRdb table keeps only in-frame clones and is missing some. The sample lists around 72,000 clones; roughly 79% were seen once. The TCR originated in a human donor with glioblastoma. The genes are TRBV5-4 and TRBJ2-5; 11 nucleotides match TRBD2. Sample: blood, taken before dendritic cell vaccination. In DNA form, the CDR3 reads TGTGCCAGCAGCTCCCTCGATAGCGGGGGGGCCGGGGAGACCCAGTACTTC. Its translation: CASSSLDSGGAGETQYF.